The present T cell receptor (beta chain) was sequenced within a study of control samples from healthy donors and cancer patients (dated by TCRdb to between 2020 and 2021). The germline V gene gives CDR1 as SGHTA and CDR2 as FQGNSA. At the junction V is shortened by 5 bases and J by 3 bases, with 10 bases in between. Inclusive of the bounding cysteine and phenylalanine, the CDR3 is 13 residues long. The retained sequence is limited to the CDR3, 39 bases, with the frame set at the first base. Regarding this clone: Its antigen remains undetermined. The sample holds no much larger clone one base away, and base qualities are not on file.

The receptor library was made with the immunoSEQ multiplex PCR assay. Entries here come from immuneACCESS through TCRdb and include only in-frame sequences with V and J called. Some clones fail to appear in such tables; in the studies checked, an unresolved V gene covers under half of the shortfall, and the cause of the remainder is unknown. For this sample the table gives around 140,000 clones, of which around 92% were detected only once. The leading ten clones occupy around 6.9% of the sample. The origin of this receptor is a man between 50 and 59 years old with head and neck cancer. The rearrangement combines TRBV7-2 with TRBJ1-1; a confident D gene designation cannot be given. The specimen was PBMCs. At the DNA level, the sequence is TGTGCCAGCAGCGCAGGTATCGACACTGAAGCTTTCTTT. It is translated as CASSAGIDTEAFF.